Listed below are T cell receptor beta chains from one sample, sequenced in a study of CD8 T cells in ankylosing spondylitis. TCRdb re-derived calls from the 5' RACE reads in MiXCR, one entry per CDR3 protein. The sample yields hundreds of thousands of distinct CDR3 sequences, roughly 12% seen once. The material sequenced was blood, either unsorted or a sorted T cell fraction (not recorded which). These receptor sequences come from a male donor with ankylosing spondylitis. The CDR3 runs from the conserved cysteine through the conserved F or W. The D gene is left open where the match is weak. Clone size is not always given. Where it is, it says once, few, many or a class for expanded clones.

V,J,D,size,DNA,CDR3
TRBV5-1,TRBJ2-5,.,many,TGCGCCAGCAGCTTCCAAGGGGAAGAGACCCAGTACTTC,CASSFQGEETQYF
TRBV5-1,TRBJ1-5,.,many,TGCGCCAGCAGCGGGCAGGGTGGACAGCCCCAGCATTTT,CASSGQGGQPQHF
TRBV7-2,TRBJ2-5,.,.,TGTGCCAGCAGCCCCCGGCCCACTACGTACCAAGAGACCCAGTACTTC,CASSPRPTTYQETQYF
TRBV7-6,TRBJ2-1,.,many,TGTGCCAGCAGCTTAAAACCCAATAGCAATGAGCAGTTCTTC,CASSLKPNSNEQFF
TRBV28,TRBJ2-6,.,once,TGTGCCAGCAGCCCTGATTTCACTGGGGCCAACGTCCTGACTTTC,CASSPDFTGANVLTF
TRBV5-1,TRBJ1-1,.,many,TGTGCCAGCAGCTTGGGGTTGAACACTGAAGCTTTCTTT,CASSLGLNTEAFF
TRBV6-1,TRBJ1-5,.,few,TGTGCCAGCAGCGGACGACAGGAGGGTCAGCCCCAGCATTTT,CASSGRQEGQPQHF
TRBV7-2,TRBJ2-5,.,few,TGTGCCAGCAGATCTCAAGAGACCCAGTACTTC,CASRSQETQYF
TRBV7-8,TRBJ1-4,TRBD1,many,TGTGCCAGCAGCCGATACGGACAGGGCGGTGAAAAACTGTTTTTT,CASSRYGQGGEKLFF
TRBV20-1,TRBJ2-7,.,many,TGCAGCGGACGACAAGGGACCACCTACGAGCAGTACTTC,CSGRQGTTYEQYF
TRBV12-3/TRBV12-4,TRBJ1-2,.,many,TGTGCCAGCAGTTTCTGGCCGTCGGGGGGCTACACCTTC,CASSFWPSGGYTF
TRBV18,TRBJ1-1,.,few,TGTGCCAGCTCGCGAGGGGAGAACACTGAAGCTTTCTTT,CASSRGENTEAFF
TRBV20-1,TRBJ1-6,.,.,TGCAGTGCTTCAACGGGCTATAATTCACCCCTCCACTTT,CSASTGYNSPLHF
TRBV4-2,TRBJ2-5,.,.,TGTGCCAGCAGCCAAAATGTCGGGCTCCTCCAAGAGACCCAGTACTTC,CASSQNVGLLQETQYF
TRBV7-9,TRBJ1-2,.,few,TGTGCCAGCAGCTTCGGGGGTCCGGACTATGGCTACACCTTC,CASSFGGPDYGYTF
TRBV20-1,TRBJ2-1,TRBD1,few,TGCAGTGCCTGGGACAGGGGGCTTTTTTATGAGCAGTTCTTC,CSAWDRGLFYEQFF
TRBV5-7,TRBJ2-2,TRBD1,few,TGTGCCAGCAGGCCGGGGACAGACCCTAACACCGGGGAGCTGTTTTTT,CASRPGTDPNTGELFF
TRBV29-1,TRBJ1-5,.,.,TGCAGCGTTGGAGAACCGGGTGGCAATCAGCCCCAGCATTTT,CSVGEPGGNQPQHF
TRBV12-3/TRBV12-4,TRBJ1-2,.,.,TGTGCCAGCAGTTTTGGGATATGGGACTATGGCTACACCTTC,CASSFGIWDYGYTF
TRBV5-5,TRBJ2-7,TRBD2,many,TGTGCCAGCAGCGCGACTAGCGGTGCCTACGAGCAGTACTTC,CASSATSGAYEQYF
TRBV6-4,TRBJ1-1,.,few,TGTGCCGCCTTGAGATCTGGCGGCACTGAAGCTTTCTTT,CAALRSGGTEAFF
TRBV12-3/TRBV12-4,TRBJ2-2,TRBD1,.,TGTGCCAGCAGATTCGTTCGGACAGGCACTGGGGAGCTGTTTTTT,CASRFVRTGTGELFF
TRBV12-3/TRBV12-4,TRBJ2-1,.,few,TGTGCCAGCAGTTTAGCTAGTCACTACAATGAGCAGTTCTTC,CASSLASHYNEQFF
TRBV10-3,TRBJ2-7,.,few,TGTGCCATCTCCGCGGGCAGGGGAGTTGTAACCTACGAGCAGTACTTC,CAISAGRGVVTYEQYF
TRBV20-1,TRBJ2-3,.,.,TGCAGTGCTAGGAGATCGACCCGCAGCACAGATACGCAGTATTTT,CSARRSTRSTDTQYF
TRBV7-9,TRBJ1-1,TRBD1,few,TGTGCCAGCAGCCCTCGACAGGGGATGAACGCTTTCTTT,CASSPRQGMNAFF
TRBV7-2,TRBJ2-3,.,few,TGTGCCAGCAGCCTGGATTTGGCGTCAGATACGCAGTATTTT,CASSLDLASDTQYF
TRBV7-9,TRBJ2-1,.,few,TGTGCCAGCAGCTTTGGACTGGTCTCCTACAATGAGCAGTTCTTC,CASSFGLVSYNEQFF
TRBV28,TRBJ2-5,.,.,TGTGCCAGCAGCCTACAGGAGTCGGAGACCCAGTACTTC,CASSLQESETQYF
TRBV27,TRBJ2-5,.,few,TGTGCCAGCAGTTTTCAGGGCGCTGGGAACCAAGAGACCCAGTACTTC,CASSFQGAGNQETQYF
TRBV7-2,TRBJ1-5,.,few,TGTGCCAGCAGCTTGGGCAGGTGGGCGCCCCAGCATTTT,CASSLGRWAPQHF
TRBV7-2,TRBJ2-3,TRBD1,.,TGTGCCAGCAGCTTAAGGCGGGACAGGGGACAGTCACAGTATTTT,CASSLRRDRGQSQYF
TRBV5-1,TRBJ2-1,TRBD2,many,TGCGCCAGCAGTACTCCTAGCGGGGGTAATGAGCAGTTCTTC,CASSTPSGGNEQFF
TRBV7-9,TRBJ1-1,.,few,TGTGCCGGTTCCGGGGGGATGAACACTGAAGCTTTCTTT,CAGSGGMNTEAFF